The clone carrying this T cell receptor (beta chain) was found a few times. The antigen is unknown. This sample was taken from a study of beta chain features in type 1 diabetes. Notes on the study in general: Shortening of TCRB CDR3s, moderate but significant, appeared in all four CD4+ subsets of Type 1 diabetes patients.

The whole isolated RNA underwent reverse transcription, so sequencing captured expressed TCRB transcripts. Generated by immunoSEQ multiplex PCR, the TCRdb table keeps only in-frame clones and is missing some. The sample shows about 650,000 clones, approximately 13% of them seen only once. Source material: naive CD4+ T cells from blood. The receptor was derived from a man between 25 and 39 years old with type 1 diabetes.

The CDR3 protein is CASSWGLDQPQHF. The CDR3 nucleotides read TGTGCCAGTAGTTGGGGCCTGGATCAGCCCCAGCATTTT. The chain has TRBV19 and TRBJ1-5, with D perhaps TRBD1 (5 bases). Germline assignment: CDR1 LNHDA and CDR2 SQIVND (reference sequence). The CDR3 totals 13 residues. V was trimmed by 5 bases and J by 5 bases, leaving 10 bases between them.